This is a list of T cell receptor beta chains from one sample in a study of cytomegalovirus exposure and HLA in healthy donors. Data came from immunoSEQ multiplex PCR; TCRdb stores just in-frame clones and leaves some out. The sample shows tens of thousands of clones, 94% of them seen only once. Sequencing used PBMCs. The origin of the receptors is a woman aged 18-29 years in good health and CMV-seropositive. Each CDR3 is given with its conserved first and last residue. Fields, in order: D gene, J gene, V gene, clone size, CDR3 protein, CDR3 DNA. A D gene is named only where the DNA matches it firmly. Only some rows state a clone size, as once, few, many or a class for expanded clones.

NA,TRBJ2-3,TRBV7-2,NA,CASSLREPGSTDTQYF,TGTGCCAGCAGCTTAAGGGAGCCAGGTAGCACAGATACGCAGTATTTT
NA,TRBJ1-1,TRBV4-3,NA,CASSPTGEGMNTEAFF,TGCGCCAGCAGCCCGACCGGGGAAGGTATGAACACTGAAGCTTTCTTT
NA,TRBJ2-7,TRBV6-5,NA,CASSSGSSLYEQYF,TGTGCCAGCAGCTCCGGGTCCTCTCTCTACGAGCAGTACTTC
NA,TRBJ1-5,TRBV4-3,NA,CASSQDVYNQPQHF,TGCGCCAGCAGCCAAGATGTTTACAATCAGCCCCAGCATTTT
TRBD1,TRBJ2-7,TRBV11-2,NA,CASSLGTGPAYEQYF,TGTGCCAGCAGTCTAGGGACAGGGCCGGCCTACGAGCAGTACTTC
NA,TRBJ2-2,TRBV7-9,NA,CASIVQGYTGELFF,TGTGCCAGCATCGTACAGGGATACACCGGGGAGCTGTTTTTT
TRBD1,TRBJ1-2,TRBV5-6,NA,CASSPGQDYYGYTF,TGTGCCAGCAGCCCGGGACAGGACTACTATGGCTACACCTTC
TRBD2,TRBJ2-1,TRBV4-2,medium-sized,CASSQDPSGPIGEQFF,TGTGCCAGCAGCCAAGACCCTAGCGGCCCCATAGGGGAGCAGTTCTTC
NA,TRBJ2-7,TRBV5-4,NA,CASSPAGQSYEQYF,TGTGCCAGCAGCCCGGCGGGACAGTCCTACGAGCAGTACTTC
NA,TRBJ2-7,TRBV2,few,CASSEGTNYEQYF,TGTGCCAGCAGTGAAGGGACAAACTACGAGCAGTACTTC
TRBD1,TRBJ2-1,TRBV5-4,NA,CASSPGQGTYNEQFF,TGTGCCAGCAGCCCGGGACAGGGAACCTACAATGAGCAGTTCTTC
TRBD2,TRBJ2-1,TRBV11-2,NA,CASSPSASGGVYEQFF,TGTGCCAGCAGCCCCTCGGCTAGCGGGGGGGTGTATGAGCAGTTCTTC
NA,TRBJ1-3,TRBV6-1,NA,CASIGWEPGNTIYF,TGTGCCAGCATAGGGTGGGAGCCTGGAAACACCATATATTTT
TRBD1,TRBJ1-1,TRBV5-4,NA,CASSSPRGRNTEAFF,TGTGCCAGCAGCTCCCCCAGGGGGCGGAACACTGAAGCTTTCTTT
NA,TRBJ1-2,TRBV6-1,NA,CASPRGKGYGYTF,TGTGCCAGCCCCAGGGGTAAAGGATATGGCTACACCTTC
TRBD2,TRBJ2-7,TRBV10-1,NA,CASKGRGGVSYEQYF,TGCGCCAGCAAGGGCCGGGGGGGCGTCTCCTACGAGCAGTACTTC
NA,TRBJ1-2,TRBV6-5,NA,CASSGNRNPYGYTF,TGTGCCAGCAGTGGGAACAGGAATCCCTATGGCTACACCTTC
TRBD1,TRBJ1-1,TRBV5-1,NA,CASSLGGTENTEAFF,TGCGCCAGCAGCTTGGGGGGGACAGAGAACACTGAAGCTTTCTTT
TRBD2,TRBJ2-1,TRBV4-1,NA,CASRASGALLDEQFF,TGCGCCAGCAGGGCTAGCGGGGCTCTCTTGGATGAGCAGTTCTTC
TRBD1,TRBJ2-7,TRBV7-2,NA,CASSSSGTGSYEQYF,TGTGCCAGCAGCTCATCCGGGACAGGGTCCTACGAGCAGTACTTC
TRBD2,TRBJ2-3,TRBV6-1,NA,CASSVRRGGATDTQYF,TGTGCCAGCAGTGTAAGGCGGGGGGGCGCCACAGATACGCAGTATTTT
TRBD1,TRBJ2-5,TRBV5-1,NA,CASSLDRGGETQYF,TGCGCCAGCAGCTTGGACAGGGGTGGGGAGACCCAGTACTTC
TRBD2,TRBJ2-1,TRBV19,NA,CASRHPAGAYYNEQFF,TGTGCCAGTAGGCACCCAGCGGGAGCCTACTACAATGAGCAGTTCTTC
NA,TRBJ1-2,TRBV7-2,NA,CASSPEQIQGTYGYTF,TGTGCCAGCAGCCCAGAACAGATACAGGGAACTTATGGCTACACCTTC
NA,TRBJ2-7,TRBV6-6,NA,CASSIDSRYEQYF,TGTGCCAGCAGTATCGACAGCCGCTACGAGCAGTACTTC
TRBD1,TRBJ2-7,TRBV27,once,CASSYRGASYEQYF,TGTGCCAGCAGTTACAGGGGGGCTTCCTACGAGCAGTACTTC
TRBD2,TRBJ2-3,TRBV9,NA,CASSVGLAGEVDTQYF,TGTGCCAGCAGCGTAGGACTAGCGGGGGAGGTAGATACGCAGTATTTT
NA,TRBJ2-6,TRBV5-1,NA,CASSLTGSGANVLTF,TGCGCCAGCAGCTTGACCGGGTCTGGGGCCAACGTCCTGACTTTC
NA,TRBJ1-1,TRBV10-1,few,CASRLQMNTEAFF,TGCGCCAGCAGGTTACAGATGAACACTGAAGCTTTCTTT
NA,TRBJ2-3,TRBV10-1,NA,CASSDSSDTQYF,TGCGCCAGCAGTGATTCGTCAGATACGCAGTATTTT
TRBD1,TRBJ1-4,TRBV19,once,CASRGTGVNEKLFF,TGTGCCAGTCGGGGGACAGGGGTAAATGAAAAACTGTTTTTT
TRBD2,TRBJ2-1,TRBV9,NA,CASSLAVAGGHNEQFF,TGTGCCAGCAGTCTAGCAGTGGCGGGAGGACACAATGAGCAGTTCTTC
NA,TRBJ1-3,TRBV19,NA,CASSPDSFSGNTIYF,TGTGCCAGTAGCCCGGACAGCTTCTCTGGAAACACCATATATTTT
NA,TRBJ2-3,TRBV6-5,NA,CASSYGRVATDTQYF,TGTGCCAGCAGTTACGGCAGGGTGGCCACAGATACGCAGTATTTT
NA,TRBJ1-6,TRBV27,NA,CASRAGGMSPLHF,TGTGCCAGCCGAGCGGGGGGCATGTCACCCCTCCACTTT
TRBD2,TRBJ2-7,TRBV7-9,NA,CASDGLRGDSYEQYF,TGTGCCAGCGATGGACTGCGGGGGGACTCCTACGAGCAGTACTTC
TRBD1,TRBJ1-1,TRBV18,NA,CASSPTGTGGSLAEAFF,TGTGCCAGCTCACCTACCGGGACAGGGGGCTCTCTCGCTGAAGCTTTCTTT
NA,TRBJ1-1,TRBV1,NA,CTSSQETQGSSTEAFF,TGCACCAGCAGCCAAGAAACTCAGGGGTCGAGCACTGAAGCTTTCTTT
TRBD2,TRBJ2-7,TRBV27,NA,CASFESGGGTYEQYF,TGTGCCAGCTTTGAATCGGGAGGTGGAACCTACGAGCAGTACTTC
NA,TRBJ1-4,TRBV5-1,NA,CASSPGTSLILNEKLFF,TGCGCCAGCAGCCCAGGGACAAGTTTGATACTTAATGAAAAACTGTTTTTT
TRBD1,TRBJ1-1,TRBV19,NA,CASSIGQGKRGTEAFF,TGTGCCAGTAGTATAGGACAGGGAAAGAGAGGCACTGAAGCTTTCTTT
TRBD1,TRBJ1-1,TRBV4-2,NA,CASSQQQGGNTEAFF,TGTGCCAGCAGCCAACAACAGGGGGGGAACACTGAAGCTTTCTTT
TRBD2,TRBJ2-3,TRBV19,NA,CASGTSGPRGGDTQYF,TGTGCCAGCGGGACTAGCGGCCCCCGGGGGGGAGATACGCAGTATTTT
NA,TRBJ2-7,TRBV2,NA,CASNLRGAYEQYF,TGTGCCAGCAATCTCAGGGGGGCGTACGAGCAGTACTTC
TRBD1,TRBJ1-1,TRBV6-1,NA,CASSDPTGPRRNTEAFF,TGTGCCAGCAGTGACCCGACAGGGCCAAGGAGGAACACTGAAGCTTTCTTT
TRBD1,TRBJ1-4,TRBV10-3,NA,CAISDGTAEKLFF,TGTGCCATCAGTGACGGGACAGCTGAAAAACTGTTTTTT
NA,TRBJ1-2,TRBV19,NA,CASSPQQGIGYGYTF,TGTGCCAGTAGTCCGCAACAGGGTATAGGATATGGCTACACCTTC
NA,TRBJ1-5,TRBV6-1,NA,CASGTVNSNQPQHF,TGTGCCAGCGGTACAGTAAATAGCAATCAGCCCCAGCATTTT
NA,TRBJ2-1,TRBV21-1,NA,CASRGDRGDRDEQFF,TGTGCCAGCAGGGGGGACAGGGGGGACAGGGATGAGCAGTTCTTC
NA,TRBJ2-4,TRBV21-1,NA,CARRCLELLAKNIQYF,TGTGCCAGACGATGCCTCGAACTCTTAGCCAAAAACATTCAGTACTTC
NA,TRBJ2-7,TRBV7-9,NA,CASSLAQGSATEQYF,TGTGCCAGCAGCTTAGCCCAGGGTTCGGCAACCGAACAGTACTTC
TRBD1,TRBJ1-6,TRBV6-5,once,CASSWTGGRGNSPLHF,TGTGCCAGCAGTTGGACAGGGGGCAGAGGGAATTCACCCCTCCACTTT
TRBD1,TRBJ2-1,TRBV18,NA,CASSRGTGMDNEQFF,TGTGCCAGCTCACGCGGGACAGGGATGGACAATGAGCAGTTCTTC
NA,TRBJ1-2,TRBV29-1,NA,CSVETGGNYGYTF,TGCAGCGTTGAGACGGGGGGCAACTATGGCTACACCTTC
NA,TRBJ1-4,TRBV6-5,NA,CASGGEKLFF,TGTGCCAGCGGCGGGGAAAAACTGTTTTTT
NA,TRBJ1-2,TRBV15,NA,CATSDRRGRDYGYTF,TGTGCCACCAGCGACCGCAGGGGCAGGGACTATGGCTACACCTTC